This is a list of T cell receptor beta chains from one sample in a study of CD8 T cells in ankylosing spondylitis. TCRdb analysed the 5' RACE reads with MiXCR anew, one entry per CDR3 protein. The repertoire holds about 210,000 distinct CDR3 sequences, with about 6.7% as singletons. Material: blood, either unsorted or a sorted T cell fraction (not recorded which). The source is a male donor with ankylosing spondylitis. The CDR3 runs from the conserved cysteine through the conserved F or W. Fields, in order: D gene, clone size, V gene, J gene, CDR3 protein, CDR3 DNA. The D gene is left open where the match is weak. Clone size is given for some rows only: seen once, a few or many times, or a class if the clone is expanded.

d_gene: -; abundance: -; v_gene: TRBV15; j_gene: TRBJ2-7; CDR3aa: CATADPYLSYEQYF; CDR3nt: TGTGCCACCGCTGATCCCTACCTCTCCTACGAGCAGTACTTC
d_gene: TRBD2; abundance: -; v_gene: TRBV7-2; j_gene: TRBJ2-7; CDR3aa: CASSLGGEYEQYF; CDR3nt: TGTGCCAGCAGCTTGGGGGGGGAATACGAGCAGTACTTC
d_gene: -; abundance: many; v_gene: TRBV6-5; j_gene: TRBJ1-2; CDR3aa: CASSYSSPGGYGYTF; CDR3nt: TGTGCCAGCAGTTACTCCTCACCTGGGGGCTATGGCTACACCTTC
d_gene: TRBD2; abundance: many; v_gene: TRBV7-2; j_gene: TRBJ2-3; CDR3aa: CASSLTGGGADTQYF; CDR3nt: TGTGCCAGCAGCTTAACCGGCGGGGGGGCGGATACGCAGTATTTT
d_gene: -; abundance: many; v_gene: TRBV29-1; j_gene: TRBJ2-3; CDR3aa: CSVDLRADTQYF; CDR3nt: TGCAGCGTTGATCTCAGGGCAGATACGCAGTATTTT
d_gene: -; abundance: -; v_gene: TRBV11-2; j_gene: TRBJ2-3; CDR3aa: CASSLSGDYTDTQYF; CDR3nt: TGTGCCAGCAGCTTATCGGGTGACTACACAGATACGCAGTATTTT
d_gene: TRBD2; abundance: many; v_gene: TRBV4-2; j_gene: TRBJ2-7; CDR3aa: CASSPGSGSRYEQYF; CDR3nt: TGTGCCAGCAGCCCAGGTAGCGGGAGTAGGTACGAGCAGTACTTC
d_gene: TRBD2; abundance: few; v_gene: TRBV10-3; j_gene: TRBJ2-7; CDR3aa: CAISEGGTSGAPKPYEQYF; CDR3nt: TGTGCCATCAGTGAGGGAGGGACTAGCGGAGCCCCTAAGCCCTACGAGCAGTACTTC
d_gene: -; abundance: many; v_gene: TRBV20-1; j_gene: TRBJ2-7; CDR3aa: CSAPDGTPYEQYF; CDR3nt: TGCAGTGCGCCGGACGGTACCCCCTACGAGCAGTACTTC
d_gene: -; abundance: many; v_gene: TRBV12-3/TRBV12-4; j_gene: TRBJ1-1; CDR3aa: CASSSHMFTEAFF; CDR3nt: TGTGCCAGCAGTTCCCACATGTTCACTGAAGCTTTCTTT
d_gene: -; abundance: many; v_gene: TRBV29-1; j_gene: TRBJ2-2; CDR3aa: CSVYTGELFF; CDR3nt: TGCAGCGTTTACACCGGGGAGCTGTTTTTT
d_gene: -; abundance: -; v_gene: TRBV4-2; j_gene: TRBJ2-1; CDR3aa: CASSQDFGSYNEQFF; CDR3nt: TGTGCCAGCAGCCAAGATTTCGGGTCCTACAATGAGCAGTTCTTC
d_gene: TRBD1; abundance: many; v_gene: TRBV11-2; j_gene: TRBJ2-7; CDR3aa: CASSSIGTGAYEQYF; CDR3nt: TGTGCCAGCAGCTCAATCGGGACAGGGGCCTACGAGCAGTACTTC
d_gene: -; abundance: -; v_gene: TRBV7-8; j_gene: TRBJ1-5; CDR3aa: CASSLVGEAYSNQPQHF; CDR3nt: TGTGCCAGCAGTCTAGTTGGGGAGGCTTATAGCAATCAGCCCCAGCATTTT